Each of the 22 T cell receptor beta chains below was sequenced from the same sample in a study of cytomegalovirus exposure and HLA in healthy donors. The protocol was immunoSEQ multiplex PCR, while the TCRdb copy is restricted to in-frame clones and leaves out a portion. The sample records under 200,000 clones, about 86% being singletons. Sequencing was performed on PBMCs. The receptors were sampled from a woman between 25 and 40 years old in good health and CMV-seronegative.

The chain has TRBV10-3 and TRBJ1-2; 8 nucleotides line up with TRBD1. The germline gives CDR1 ENHRY, CDR2 SYGVKD. J lost 7 bases, V lost 1 base, and 11 bases had no gene match. CDR3 length: 16 residues. DNA for the CDR3: TGTGCCATCAGTGAGTACGAGCAGGGGGCTAGGTTTGGCTACACCTTC. It translates to CAISEYEQGARFGYTF.

The J gene is TRBJ2-1, the V gene TRBV6-1, with 7 bases lining up with TRBD1. V shed 2 bases, J shed 8 bases, and the junction held 3 bases outside the gene matches. The CDR3 is made up of 13 amino acids. CDR1 and CDR2 from the germline V gene are MNHNS and SASEGT. The CDR3 here is CASSEPTGHEQFF. CDR3 sequence (DNA): TGTGCCAGCAGTGAACCGACAGGGCATGAGCAGTTCTTC.

This chain uses TRBV4-3 with TRBJ1-2; tentatively, D is TRBD1 (6 bases). Germline CDR1 reads LGHNA; CDR2 reads YSLEER. The length of the CDR3 is 13 residues. V was trimmed by 0 bases and J by 8 bases, leaving 10 bases between them. CDR3 loop: CASSQEQGSGYTF. The CDR3 region has the DNA TGCGCCAGCAGCCAAGAGCAGGGGAGCGGCTACACCTTC.

This chain uses TRBV7-2 with TRBJ2-3; tentative D call: TRBD2 (6 bases). This CDR3 is built from 15 residues. V lost 3 bases and J lost 3, with 13 bases in between. CDR1 is SGHTA, CDR2 FQGNSA, per germline. DNA for the CDR3: TGTGCCAGCAGCTTTAGCGCCCGGGGGACAGATACGCAGTATTTT. Encoded protein: CASSFSARGTDTQYF.

This clone was picked up one time. The chain recombines TRBV29-1 with TRBJ1-1; 9 positions match TRBD1. The germline V gene has CDR1 SQVTM and CDR2 ANQGSEA. CDR3 length: 13 amino acids. V gave up 4 bases and J gave up 3 bases; unmatched junction bases: 3. CDR3 DNA sequence: TGCAGCGTTGGGGACAGGGAGTACACTGAAGCTTTCTTT. Translating gives CSVGDREYTEAFF.

V gene TRBV6-6 combines with J gene TRBJ2-5; TRBD2 is a possible D gene (6 bases). With 5 bases removed from V and 5 bases from J, the gap between germline ends came to 12 bases. The CDR3 contains 13 residues. The germline gives CDR1 MNHNY, CDR2 SVGAGI (reference sequence). CDR3 protein: CASSRDFGETQYF. For the CDR3, the DNA is TGTGCCAGCAGTAGGGACTTTGGGGAGACCCAGTACTTC.

This sequence joins TRBV9 and TRBJ1-2; TRBD1 aligns across 7 bases. CDR3 length: 19 amino acids. Germline CDR1 reads SGDLS; CDR2 reads YYNGEE. With 3 bases clipped from V and 4 bases from J, the junction kept 21 bases outside the gene matches. The CDR3 DNA sequence: TGTGCCAGCAGCGGAGATGGGACAGAGACACTAGGGGCCCTCTATGGCTACACCTTC. Translating it yields CASSGDGTETLGALYGYTF.

This rearrangement joins TRBV6-5 to TRBJ1-2; D call uncertain. Germline V CDR1 and CDR2: MNHEY, SVGAGI. Trimming cost V 0 bases and J 8 bases, with 16 bases left between them. The CDR3 sequence is 15 residues long. CDR3: CASSYSIAGSHGYTF. The CDR3 DNA reads as TGTGCCAGCAGTTACTCGATTGCAGGCTCCCACGGCTACACCTTC.

The chain joins TRBV20-1 to TRBJ1-2; no firm D call. CDR3 length: 11 residues. Germline V gives CDR1 DFQATT, CDR2 SNEGSKA (reference sequence). Deletions cut 4 bases from V and 7 bases from J, with 10 bases between. CDR3 loop: CSATYYAGYTF. The CDR3 coding sequence is TGCAGTGCTACCTACTACGCTGGCTACACCTTC.

This clone was seen only a few times. J is TRBJ2-7 and V is TRBV19, with 8 bases aligning to TRBD1. The V and J ends lost 3 bases and 3 bases, in that order; junction bases with no gene match: 7. This CDR3 contains 15 residues. Germline V gene sequence: CDR1 LNHDA, CDR2 SQIVND (reference sequence). Here the CDR3 reads CASSIWTGTGYEQYF. In nucleotides, the CDR3 is TGTGCCAGTAGTATCTGGACAGGGACCGGCTACGAGCAGTACTTC. The variable domain in full, completed from reference TRBV19 and TRBJ2-7, reads DGGITQSPKYLFRKEGQNVTLSCEQNLNHDAMYWYRQDPGQGLRLIYYSQIVNDFQKGDIAEGYSVSREKKESFPLTVTSAQKNPTAFYLCASSIWTGTGYEQYFGPGTRLTVT.

The chain couples TRBV25-1 to TRBJ2-7; TRBD2 is a possible D gene (6 bases). Germline V gene sequence: CDR1 MGHDK, CDR2 SYGVNS. Trimming took off 6 bases at V and 0 bases at J, with 12 bases between the two ends. The CDR3 runs 14 residues. Written as DNA, the CDR3 is TGTGCCAGCAGGAGTAGCGGAAGCTCCTACGAGCAGTACTTC. It translates to CASRSSGSSYEQYF.

V gene TRBV7-9 combines with J gene TRBJ2-5; D is perhaps TRBD1 or TRBD2 (6 bases each). The CDR3 contains 15 residues. V was clipped by 3 bases and J by 3 bases, with 14 bases between them. Germline values: CDR1 SEHNR, CDR2 FQNEAQ (reference sequence). The CDR3 here is CASSFGRGLEETQYF. The CDR3 nucleotides read TGTGCCAGCAGCTTCGGCAGGGGACTCGAAGAGACCCAGTACTTC.

The genes are TRBV5-6 and TRBJ2-7; 7 bases are a match to TRBD1. V was clipped by 4 bases and J by 6 bases; unmatched bases: 10. CDR1 and CDR2 from the germline V gene are SGHDT and YYEEEE. The CDR3 is 14 residues long. The CDR3 coding sequence is TGTGCCAGCAGCCCCGGTCCGGACAGGCCCGAGCAGTACTTC. The encoded protein is CASSPGPDRPEQYF.

The chain couples TRBV5-3 to TRBJ2-7; 7 positions agree with TRBD2. TRBV5-3 is flagged as an ORF with uncertain function. Trimming cost V 4 bases and J 4 bases; bases outside gene matches: 8. CDR3 length: 14 amino acids. Written as DNA, the CDR3 is TGTGCCAGAAGCCAACGGCGGGAGCAGTACGAGCAGTACTTC. It is translated as CARSQRREQYEQYF.

This chain uses TRBV27 with TRBJ1-1, with 7 bases fitting TRBD1. Per the germline V gene, CDR1 is MNHEY and CDR2 is SMNVEV (reference sequence). CDR3 length equals 14 residues. Trimming took 2 bases from V and 5 from J; bases not matched to a gene: 5. The CDR3 spells CASSLRRGGTEAFF. In DNA, the CDR3 is TGTGCCAGCAGTTTACGCAGGGGGGGGACTGAAGCTTTCTTT.

In this sample, this clone turned up once. This chain links TRBV6-5 with TRBJ2-7; D uncertain. The CDR3 contains 14 residues. V lost 6 bases and J lost 3, with 15 bases in between. Per the germline V gene, CDR1 is MNHEY and CDR2 is SVGAGI. This CDR3 reads CASSMEQTFYEQYF. Written as DNA, the CDR3 is TGTGCCAGCAGCATGGAGCAGACATTCTACGAGCAGTACTTC.

In this sample, this clone turned up a few times. This chain connects TRBV6-1 to TRBJ2-7, with 14 bases matching TRBD2. CDR1 is MNHNS, CDR2 SASEGT, per germline. V dropped 2 bases and J dropped 7; count of bases not matched to a gene: 7. The CDR3 extends over 16 amino acids. The DNA for the CDR3 is TGTGCCAGCAGTGAAATTTGGGGACTAGCGGGAGTAGAGCAGTACTTC. This codes for CASSEIWGLAGVEQYF.

The chain employs TRBV9 and TRBJ1-1, with TRBD1 matching 11 bases. From germline, CDR1 is SGDLS and CDR2 YYNGEE. This CDR3 has 14 amino acids. J gave up 7 bases and V 3 bases, and 5 bases lay outside the gene matches. The chain's CDR3 is CASSGGTGGIEAFF. The CDR3 DNA reads TGTGCCAGCAGCGGAGGGACAGGGGGAATTGAAGCTTTCTTT.

This chain connects TRBV6-1 to TRBJ1-2; D may be TRBD1 (5 bases). CDR3 size: 15 residues. The germline V gene has CDR1 MNHNS and CDR2 SASEGT. V lost 0 bases and J lost 4, with 12 bases in between. The CDR3 here is CASSEARRGSYGYTF. The CDR3 DNA sequence: TGTGCCAGCAGTGAAGCTCGTAGGGGCTCCTATGGCTACACCTTC.

This clone was recorded only once. The genes are TRBV19 and TRBJ1-1; 9 bases are shared with TRBD1. Per the germline V gene, CDR1 is LNHDA and CDR2 is SQIVND (reference sequence). After removal of 5 bases from V and 0 bases from J, the junction contained 4 bases not matched to a gene. The CDR3 length is 15 residues. CDR3 amino acids: CASSPGQGLNTEAFF. In nucleotides, the CDR3 is TGTGCCAGTAGTCCCGGACAGGGGCTGAACACTGAAGCTTTCTTT.

The chain couples TRBV28 to TRBJ2-6; D unresolved. CDR1 MDHEN and CDR2 SYDVKM come from the germline V gene. Trimming pared 3 bases from V and 4 bases from J, leaving 7 bases between. The CDR3 has 14 residues. The CDR3 loop is CASSFLAGANVLTF. CDR3 in DNA: TGTGCCAGCAGTTTCTTGGCCGGGGCCAACGTCCTGACTTTC.

The rearrangement links TRBV7-8 to TRBJ2-3, with D tentatively TRBD2 (6 bases). Trimming cost V 8 bases and J 5 bases, with 17 bases left between them. This CDR3 spans 14 amino acids. Germline V CDR1 and CDR2: SGHVS, FQNEAQ. CDR3 nucleotides: TGTGCCAGCTCCATTGGGGGGACGGGAGATACGCAGTATTTT. Amino acids: CASSIGGTGDTQYF.